Sequencing of this T cell receptor (beta chain) was carried out in a study of control samples from healthy donors and cancer patients. The germline V and J ends were trimmed by 1 base and 2 bases, with 6 bases remaining between them. The CDR3 runs 14 residues. Germline-derived CDR1 and CDR2 are MNHNS and SASEGT. The data were produced by immunoSEQ multiplex PCR, yet TCRdb's version contains in-frame clones alone and is incomplete. Altogether about 51,000 clones are present, about 88% being singletons, with the ten largest covering roughly 42%. On this clone itself: The identical CDR3 is also encoded by other nucleotide sequences in the sample.

The rearrangement links TRBV6-1 to TRBJ1-3; D remains unclear. This sequence was found in a man aged 50-60 years with head and neck cancer. Sequences were obtained from PBMCs. The CDR3 DNA reads TGTGCCAGCAGTGAAGGAAGTACTGGAAACACCATATATTTT. Residues: CASSEGSTGNTIYF.